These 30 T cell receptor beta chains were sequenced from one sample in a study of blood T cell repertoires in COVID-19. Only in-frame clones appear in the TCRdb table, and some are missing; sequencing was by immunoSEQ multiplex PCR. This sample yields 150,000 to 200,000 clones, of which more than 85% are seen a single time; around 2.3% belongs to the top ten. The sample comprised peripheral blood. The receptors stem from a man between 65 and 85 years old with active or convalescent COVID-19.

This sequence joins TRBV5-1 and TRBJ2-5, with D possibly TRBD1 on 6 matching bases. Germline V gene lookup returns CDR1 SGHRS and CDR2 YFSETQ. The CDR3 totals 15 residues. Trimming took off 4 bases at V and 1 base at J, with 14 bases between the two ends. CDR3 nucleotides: TGCGCCAGCAGCAAGGGGGACATTACCCAAGAGACCCAGTACTTC. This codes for CASSKGDITQETQYF.

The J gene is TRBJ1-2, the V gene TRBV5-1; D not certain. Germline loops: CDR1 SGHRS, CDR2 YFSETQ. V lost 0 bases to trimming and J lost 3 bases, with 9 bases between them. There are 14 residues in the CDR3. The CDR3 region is CASSLGKTDYGYTF. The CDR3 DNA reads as TGCGCCAGCAGCTTGGGAAAAACAGACTATGGCTACACCTTC.

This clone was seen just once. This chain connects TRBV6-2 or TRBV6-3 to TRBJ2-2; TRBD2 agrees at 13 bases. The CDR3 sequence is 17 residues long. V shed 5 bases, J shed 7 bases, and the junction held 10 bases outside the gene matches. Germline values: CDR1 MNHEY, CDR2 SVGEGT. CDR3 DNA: TGTGCCAGCAGTCCATCTGGACTAGCGGGAGTCGTCGGGGAGCTGTTTTTT. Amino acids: CASSPSGLAGVVGELFF.

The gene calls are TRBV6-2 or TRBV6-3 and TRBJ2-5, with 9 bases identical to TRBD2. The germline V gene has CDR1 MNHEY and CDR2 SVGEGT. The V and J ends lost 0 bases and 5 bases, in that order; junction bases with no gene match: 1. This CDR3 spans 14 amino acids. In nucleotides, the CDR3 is TGTGCCAGCAGTTACTCTGCGGGAGGGGAGACCCAGTACTTC. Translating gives CASSYSAGGETQYF.

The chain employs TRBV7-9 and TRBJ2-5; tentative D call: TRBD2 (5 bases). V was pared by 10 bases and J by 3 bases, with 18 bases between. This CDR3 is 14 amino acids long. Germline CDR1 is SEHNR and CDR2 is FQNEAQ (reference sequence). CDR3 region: CAITRGQVKETQYF. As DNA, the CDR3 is TGTGCCATCACCCGGGGTCAGGTAAAAGAGACCCAGTACTTC.

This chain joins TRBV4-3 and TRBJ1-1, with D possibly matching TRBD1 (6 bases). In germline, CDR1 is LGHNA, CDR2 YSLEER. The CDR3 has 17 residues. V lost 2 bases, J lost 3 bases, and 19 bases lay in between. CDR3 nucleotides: TGCGCCAGCAGCCAATTGGGACCTCAGGGGTTGGACACTGAAGCTTTCTTT. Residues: CASSQLGPQGLDTEAFF.

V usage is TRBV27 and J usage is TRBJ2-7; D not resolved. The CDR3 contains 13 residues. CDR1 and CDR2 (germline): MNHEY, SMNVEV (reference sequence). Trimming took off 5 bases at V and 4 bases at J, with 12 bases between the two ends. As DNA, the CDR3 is TGTGCCAGCAGTGAGTCCCGCTCGTACGAGCAGTACTTC. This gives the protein CASSESRSYEQYF.

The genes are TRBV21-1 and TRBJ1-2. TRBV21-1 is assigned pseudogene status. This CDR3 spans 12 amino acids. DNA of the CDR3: TGTGCCATCTCCACCCGTACGGATGGCTACACCTTC. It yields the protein CAISTRTDGYTF.

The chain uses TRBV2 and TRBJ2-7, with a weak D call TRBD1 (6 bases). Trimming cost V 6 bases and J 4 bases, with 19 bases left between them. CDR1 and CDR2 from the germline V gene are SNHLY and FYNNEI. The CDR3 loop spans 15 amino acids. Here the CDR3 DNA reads TGTGCCAGCAGGGACCGGGACAACAAAGGATACGAGCAGTACTTC. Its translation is CASRDRDNKGYEQYF. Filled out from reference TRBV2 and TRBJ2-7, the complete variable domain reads EPEVTQTPSHQVTQMGQEVILRCVPISNHLYFYWYRQILGQKVEFLVSFYNNEISEKSEIFDDQFSVERPDGSNFTLKIRSTKLEDSAMYFCASRDRDNKGYEQYFGPGTRLTVT.

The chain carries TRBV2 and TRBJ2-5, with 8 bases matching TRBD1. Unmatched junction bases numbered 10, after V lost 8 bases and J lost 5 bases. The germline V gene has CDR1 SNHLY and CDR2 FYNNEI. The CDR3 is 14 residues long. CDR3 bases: TGTGCCAGCGGTAGGACAGGGTTGAGGGAGACCCAGTACTTC. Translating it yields CASGRTGLRETQYF.

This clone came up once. The CDR3 DNA follows: TGTGCCAGTAGTCCAGGGCCCACCGGGGAGCTGTTTTTT. This translates into CASSPGPTGELFF. The chain combines TRBV19 with TRBJ2-2; a possible D gene is TRBD1 (5 bases). Germline values: CDR1 LNHDA, CDR2 SQIVND (reference sequence). The CDR3 covers 13 residues. Trimming removed 5 bases from V and 4 bases from J, with 8 bases in between.

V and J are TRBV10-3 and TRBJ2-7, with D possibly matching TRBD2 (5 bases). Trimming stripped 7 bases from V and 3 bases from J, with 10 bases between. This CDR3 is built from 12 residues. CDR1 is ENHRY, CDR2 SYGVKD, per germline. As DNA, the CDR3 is TGTGCCATCATGGGGAGAAACTACGAGCAGTACTTC. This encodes CAIMGRNYEQYF.

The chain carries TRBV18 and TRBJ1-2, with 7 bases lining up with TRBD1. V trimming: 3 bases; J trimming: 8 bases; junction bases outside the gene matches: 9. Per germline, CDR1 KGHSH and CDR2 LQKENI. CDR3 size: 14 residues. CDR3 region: CASSPGTASKGYTF. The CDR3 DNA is TGTGCCAGCTCACCCGGGACAGCCTCTAAGGGCTACACCTTC. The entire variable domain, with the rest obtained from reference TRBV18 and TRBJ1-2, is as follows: NAGVMQNPRHLVRRRGQEARLRCSPMKGHSHVYWYRQLPEEGLKFMVYLQKENIIDESGMPKERFSAEFPKEGPSILRIQQVVRGDSAAYFCASSPGTASKGYTFGSGTRLTVV.

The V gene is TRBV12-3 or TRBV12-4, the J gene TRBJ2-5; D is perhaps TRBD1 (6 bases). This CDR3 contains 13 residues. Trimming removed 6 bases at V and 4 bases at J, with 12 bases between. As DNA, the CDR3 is TGTGCCAGCAGCCGGGGCAGGGGAGAGACCCAGTACTTC. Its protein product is CASSRGRGETQYF.

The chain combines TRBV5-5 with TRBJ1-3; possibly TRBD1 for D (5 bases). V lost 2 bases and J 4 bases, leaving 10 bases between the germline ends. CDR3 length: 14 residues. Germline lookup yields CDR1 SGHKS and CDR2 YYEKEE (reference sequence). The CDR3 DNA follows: TGTGCCAGCAGCTTAACTGGGGCAGGAAACACCATATATTTT. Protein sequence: CASSLTGAGNTIYF.

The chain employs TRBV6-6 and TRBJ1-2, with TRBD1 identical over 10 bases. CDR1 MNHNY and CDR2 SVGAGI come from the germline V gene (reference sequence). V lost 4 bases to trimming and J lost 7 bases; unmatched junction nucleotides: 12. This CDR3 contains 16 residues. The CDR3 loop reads CASSFQPGQGRVGYTF. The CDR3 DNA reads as TGTGCCAGCAGTTTCCAACCGGGACAGGGGAGGGTTGGCTACACCTTC.

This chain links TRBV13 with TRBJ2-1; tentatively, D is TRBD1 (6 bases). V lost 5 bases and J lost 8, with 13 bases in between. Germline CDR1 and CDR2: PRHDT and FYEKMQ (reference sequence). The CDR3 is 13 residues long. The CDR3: CASSRDKTHEQFF. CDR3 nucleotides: TGTGCCAGCAGCCGGGACAAAACTCATGAGCAGTTCTTC. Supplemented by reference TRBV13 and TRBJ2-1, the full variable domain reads AAGVIQSPRHLIKEKRETATLKCYPIPRHDTVYWYQQGPGQDPQFLISFYEKMQSDKGSIPDRFSAQQFSDYHSELNMSSLELGDSALYFCASSRDKTHEQFFGPGTRLTVL.

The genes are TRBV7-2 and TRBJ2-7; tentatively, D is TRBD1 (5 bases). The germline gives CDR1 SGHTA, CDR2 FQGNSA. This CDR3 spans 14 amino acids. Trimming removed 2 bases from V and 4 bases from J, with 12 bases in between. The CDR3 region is CASSLYGPGYEQYF. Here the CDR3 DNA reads TGTGCCAGCAGCTTATACGGGCCAGGGTACGAGCAGTACTTC.

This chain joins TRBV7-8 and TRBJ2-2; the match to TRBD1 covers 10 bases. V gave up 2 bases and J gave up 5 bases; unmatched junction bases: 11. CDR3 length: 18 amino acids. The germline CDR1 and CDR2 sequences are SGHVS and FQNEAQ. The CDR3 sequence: CASSLSETGGFWTGELFF. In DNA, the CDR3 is TGTGCCAGCAGCTTATCTGAGACAGGGGGCTTTTGGACCGGGGAGCTGTTTTTT.

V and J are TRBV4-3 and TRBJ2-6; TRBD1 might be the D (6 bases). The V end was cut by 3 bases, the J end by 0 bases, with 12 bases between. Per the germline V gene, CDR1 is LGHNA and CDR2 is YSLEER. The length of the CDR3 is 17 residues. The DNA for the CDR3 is TGCGCCAGCAGCCATGGACAGACGGACTCTGGGGCCAACGTCCTGACTTTC. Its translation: CASSHGQTDSGANVLTF.

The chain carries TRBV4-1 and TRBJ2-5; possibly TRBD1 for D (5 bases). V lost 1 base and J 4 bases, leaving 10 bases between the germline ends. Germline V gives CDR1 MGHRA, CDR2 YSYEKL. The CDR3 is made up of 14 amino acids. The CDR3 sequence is CASSQVKGAETQYF. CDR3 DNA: TGCGCCAGCAGCCAAGTTAAAGGGGCAGAGACCCAGTACTTC.

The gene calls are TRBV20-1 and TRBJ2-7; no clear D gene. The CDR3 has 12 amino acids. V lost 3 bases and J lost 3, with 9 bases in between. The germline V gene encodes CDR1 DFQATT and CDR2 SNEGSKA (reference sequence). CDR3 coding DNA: TGCAGTGCTAGTTACTCAAACTACGAGCAGTACTTC. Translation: CSASYSNYEQYF.

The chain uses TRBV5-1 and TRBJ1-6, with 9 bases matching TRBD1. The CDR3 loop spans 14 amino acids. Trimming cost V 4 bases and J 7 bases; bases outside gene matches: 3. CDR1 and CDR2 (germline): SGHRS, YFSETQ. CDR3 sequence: CASSDGTGNSPLHF. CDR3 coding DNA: TGCGCCAGCAGCGACGGGACAGGGAATTCACCCCTCCACTTT.

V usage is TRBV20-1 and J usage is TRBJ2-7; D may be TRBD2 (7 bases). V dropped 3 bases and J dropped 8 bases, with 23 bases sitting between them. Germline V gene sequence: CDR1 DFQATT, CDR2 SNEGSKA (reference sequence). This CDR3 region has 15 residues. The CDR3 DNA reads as TGCAGTGCTAGTAACGCGGGGGCCCAGATTTCGCAGCAGTACTTC. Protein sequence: CSASNAGAQISQQYF.

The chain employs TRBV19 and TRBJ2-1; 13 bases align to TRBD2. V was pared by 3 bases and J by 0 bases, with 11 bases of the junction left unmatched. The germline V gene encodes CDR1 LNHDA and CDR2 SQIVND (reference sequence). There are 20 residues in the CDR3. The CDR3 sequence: CASSIQLAGGPVSSYNEQFF. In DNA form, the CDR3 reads TGTGCCAGTAGTATTCAACTAGCGGGGGGGCCCGTGAGCTCCTACAATGAGCAGTTCTTC.

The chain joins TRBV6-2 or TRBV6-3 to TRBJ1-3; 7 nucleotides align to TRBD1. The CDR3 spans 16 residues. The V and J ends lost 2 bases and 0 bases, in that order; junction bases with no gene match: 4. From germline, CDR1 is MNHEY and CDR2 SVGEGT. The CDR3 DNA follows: TGTGCCAGCAGTTACGTGGGACAGAACTCTGGAAACACCATATATTTT. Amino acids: CASSYVGQNSGNTIYF.

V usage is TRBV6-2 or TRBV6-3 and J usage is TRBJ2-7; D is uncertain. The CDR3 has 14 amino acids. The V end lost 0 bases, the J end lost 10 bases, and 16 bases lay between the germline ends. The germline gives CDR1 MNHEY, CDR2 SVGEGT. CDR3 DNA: TGTGCCAGCAGTTACTCCGCCTTAATCAGAAACCAGTACTTC. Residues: CASSYSALIRNQYF.

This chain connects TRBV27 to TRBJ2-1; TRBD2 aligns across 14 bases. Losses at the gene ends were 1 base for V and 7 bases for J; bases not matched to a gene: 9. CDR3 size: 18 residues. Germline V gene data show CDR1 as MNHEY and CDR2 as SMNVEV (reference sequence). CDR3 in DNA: TGTGCCAGCAGTTTATATTCGATGAGGACTAGCGGGAGGAATGAGCAGTTCTTC. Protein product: CASSLYSMRTSGRNEQFF.

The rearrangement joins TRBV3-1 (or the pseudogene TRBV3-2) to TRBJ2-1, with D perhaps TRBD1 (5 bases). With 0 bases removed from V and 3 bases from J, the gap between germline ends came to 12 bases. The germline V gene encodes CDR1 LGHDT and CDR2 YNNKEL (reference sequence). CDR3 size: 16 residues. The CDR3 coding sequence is TGTGCCAGCAGCCAAGATCGGCAGGGAAACTACAATGAGCAGTTCTTC. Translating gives CASSQDRQGNYNEQFF.

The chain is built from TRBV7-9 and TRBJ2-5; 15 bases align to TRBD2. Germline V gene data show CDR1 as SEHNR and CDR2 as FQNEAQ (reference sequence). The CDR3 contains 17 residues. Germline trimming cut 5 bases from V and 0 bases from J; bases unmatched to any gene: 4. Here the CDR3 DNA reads TGTGCCAGCAGCCCCGGGACTAGCGGGGGGTACCAAGAGACCCAGTACTTC. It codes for CASSPGTSGGYQETQYF.